This TCR beta chain was recovered during a study of read filtering for tumor transcriptome and immune sequencing. Trimming at V came to 5 bases and at J to 7 bases, leaving 16 bases not matched to a gene. The germline V gene has CDR1 DFQATT and CDR2 SNEGSKA (reference sequence). There are 16 residues in the CDR3. The library was built from about 0.4 ug RNA with molecular barcoded adaptors for alpha/delta and beta/gamma chains. A single record per CDR3 protein comes from TCRdb applying MiXCR to the reads. Found here are tens of thousands of distinct CDR3 sequences, around 21% of them singletons; the top ten hold 11% to 15%. The sample holds a few counts of this clonotype.

The J gene is TRBJ2-1, the V gene TRBV20-1, with 8 positions matching TRBD2. The material sequenced was a population of CD138-negative cells sorted from bone marrow. This TCR was recovered from a donor at least 40 years old with multiple myeloma. Here the CDR3 reads CSASGRGGLPLNEQFF. In nucleotides, the CDR3 is TGCAGTGCTTCCGGGAGGGGAGGATTACCGCTTAATGAGCAGTTCTTC.